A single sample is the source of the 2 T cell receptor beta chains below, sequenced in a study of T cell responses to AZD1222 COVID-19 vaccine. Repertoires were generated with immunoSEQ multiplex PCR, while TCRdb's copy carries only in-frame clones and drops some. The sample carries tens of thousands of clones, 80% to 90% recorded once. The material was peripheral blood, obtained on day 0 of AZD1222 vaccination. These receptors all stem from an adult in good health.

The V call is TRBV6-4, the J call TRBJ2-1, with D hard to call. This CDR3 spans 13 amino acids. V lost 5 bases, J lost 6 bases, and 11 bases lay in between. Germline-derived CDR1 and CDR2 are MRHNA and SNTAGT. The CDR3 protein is CASSPEISNEQFF. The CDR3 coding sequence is TGTGCCAGCAGTCCCGAGATCTCCAATGAGCAGTTCTTC.

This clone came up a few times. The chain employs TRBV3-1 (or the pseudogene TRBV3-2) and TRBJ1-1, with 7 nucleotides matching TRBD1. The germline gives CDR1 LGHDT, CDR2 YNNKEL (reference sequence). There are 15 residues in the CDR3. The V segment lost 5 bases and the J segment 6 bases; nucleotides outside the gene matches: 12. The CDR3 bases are TGTGCCAGCAGCTACCGGACAGGAGATACCTCTGAAGCTTTCTTT. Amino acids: CASSYRTGDTSEAFF.